This TCR beta chain was obtained from a study of blood T cell repertoires in COVID-19. Study overall: Samples representing acute and convalescent COVID-19 were sourced from the United States, Italy and Spain. Sources were T cells, B-cell-depleted T cells, or PBMCs; the material itself was cDNA or gDNA.

Trimming left V 0 bases short and J 4 bases short, with 9 bases between. Germline V gene data show CDR1 as GTSNPN and CDR2 as SVGIG (reference sequence). The CDR3 spans 13 residues. Original processing notes: Amplification of reference gene primers was used by the study to estimate nucleated cell counts. Clones were sequenced by immunoSEQ multiplex PCR, and TCRdb holds only the in-frame ones, with some missing. The V and J calls and clone size come from that table; D and trimming were worked out from the DNA. Of about 260,000 clones listed, 85% to 90% were seen once; the top ten hold about 1.6%. The sample holds one count of this clone.

The sample taken for sequencing was peripheral blood. This sequence joins TRBV30 and TRBJ1-2; D is unclear. This clonotype originated in a woman in her thirties or forties who had recovered from COVID-19. The CDR3 nucleotides are TGTGCCTGGAGTGTATTGGAGGGCTATGGCTACACCTTC. Protein: CAWSVLEGYGYTF.